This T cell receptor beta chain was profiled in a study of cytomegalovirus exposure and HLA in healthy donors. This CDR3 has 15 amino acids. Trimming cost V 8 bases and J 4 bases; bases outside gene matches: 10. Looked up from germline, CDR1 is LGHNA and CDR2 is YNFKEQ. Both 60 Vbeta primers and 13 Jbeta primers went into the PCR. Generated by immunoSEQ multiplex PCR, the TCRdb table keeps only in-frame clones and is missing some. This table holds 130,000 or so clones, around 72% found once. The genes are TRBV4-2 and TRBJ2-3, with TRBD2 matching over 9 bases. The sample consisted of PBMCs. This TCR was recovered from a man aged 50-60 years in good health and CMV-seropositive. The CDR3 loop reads CASRLIAGVSDTQYF. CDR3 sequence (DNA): TGTGCCAGCCGACTAATAGCGGGAGTCTCAGATACGCAGTATTTT.